Reported below is one T cell receptor (beta chain). RNA transcripts were the template, and TCR beta CDR3 regions were amplified from them. HTBI primers were used in a first-round RT-PCR, which preceded a second-round multiplex PCR. TCRdb fed the multiplex PCR reads into MiXCR, producing one record per CDR3 protein. The table has about 240,000 distinct CDR3 sequences, around 42% seen once. The sample comes from a study of Graves' ophthalmopathy and Graves' hyperthyroidism. Germline loops: CDR1 MGHRA, CDR2 YSYEKL. J lost 6 bases, V lost 4 bases, and 3 bases had no gene match. This CDR3 is 14 amino acids long.

The sequenced sample consisted of peripheral blood. The V and J genes are TRBV4-1 and TRBJ1-5; TRBD1 matches at 10 bases. This clonotype originated in an adult man with Graves' ophthalmopathy. The CDR3 DNA sequence: TGCGCCAGCAGCCCAGGGACAGGGGTTCAGCCCCAGCATTTT. As protein: CASSPGTGVQPQHF.